Each of the 17 T cell receptor beta chains below was sequenced from the same sample in a study of T cell responses to AZD1222 COVID-19 vaccine. Clones were sequenced by immunoSEQ multiplex PCR, and TCRdb holds only the in-frame ones, with some missing. This table holds about 140,000 clones, around 92% found once. Sequenced material: peripheral blood, taken 28 days after the second AZD1222 dose. Receptors originate from an adult who received the AZD1222 COVID-19 vaccine.

The chain uses TRBV6-1 and TRBJ2-5; TRBD2 matches 9 bases. The CDR3 spans 18 residues. The germline V gene encodes CDR1 MNHNS and CDR2 SASEGT. J was trimmed by 1 base and V by 2 bases; bases with no gene match: 11. The CDR3 loop is CASSEYPLTSGPQETQYF. CDR3 sequence (DNA): TGTGCCAGCAGTGAATACCCCCTGACTAGCGGCCCCCAAGAGACCCAGTACTTC.

The chain has TRBV19 and TRBJ1-5; the D is unclear. Germline loops: CDR1 LNHDA, CDR2 SQIVND (reference sequence). V was shortened by 7 bases and J by 0 bases, with 10 bases between the two germline ends. The CDR3 has 14 amino acids. The CDR3 region has the DNA TGTGCCAGTACCCCGAGGGATAGCAATCAGCCCCAGCATTTT. Residues: CASTPRDSNQPQHF.

The V and J genes are TRBV5-5 and TRBJ1-3, with unresolved D. Trimming left V 3 bases short and J 0 bases short, with 16 bases between. This CDR3 has 17 amino acids. Germline CDR1 SGHKS, CDR2 YYEKEE (reference sequence). The CDR3 region has the DNA TGTGCCAGCAGCTCCCGAGGAGGGAGCCTCTCTGGAAACACCATATATTTT. Its translation is CASSSRGGSLSGNTIYF.

This clone was found once. The chain recombines TRBV7-6 with TRBJ2-1; the D gene is possibly TRBD2 (5 bases). V was trimmed by 1 base and J by 0 bases, leaving 7 bases between them. Germline V gene data show CDR1 as SGHVS and CDR2 as FNYEAQ. The CDR3 length is 15 residues. CDR3 DNA: TGTGCCAGCAGCTTAGATGGGAGCTCCTACAATGAGCAGTTCTTC. Translated: CASSLDGSSYNEQFF.

The J gene is TRBJ1-5, the V gene TRBV5-8, with D maybe TRBD1 (6 bases). Per the germline V gene, CDR1 is SGHTS and CDR2 is YDEGEE. The CDR3 sequence is 15 residues long. The V end was cut by 0 bases, the J end by 7 bases, with 14 bases between. The CDR3 DNA is TGTGCCAGCAGCTTGGGGGGCAGGGGTTGGCAGCCCCAGCATTTT. Amino acids: CASSLGGRGWQPQHF.

The genes are TRBV6-2 or TRBV6-3 and TRBJ1-5, with a tentative D call TRBD1 (5 bases). Germline CDR1 and CDR2: MNHEY and SVGEGT. This CDR3 region has 16 residues. With 2 bases removed from V and 0 bases from J, the gap between germline ends came to 11 bases. The CDR3 is CASSYLAGASNQPQHF. The CDR3 DNA follows: TGTGCCAGCAGTTACCTCGCCGGGGCTAGCAATCAGCCCCAGCATTTT.

This chain links TRBV9 with TRBJ2-1; the D gene is possibly TRBD1 (5 bases). V was clipped by 6 bases and J by 7 bases, with 11 bases between them. The germline V gene has CDR1 SGDLS and CDR2 YYNGEE. This CDR3 has 12 amino acids. For the CDR3, the DNA is TGTGCCAGCAACGGCAGGGCGAATGAGCAGTTCTTC. Protein sequence: CASNGRANEQFF.

The genes are TRBV11-3 and TRBJ2-7, with D perhaps matching TRBD2 (6 bases). Per the germline V gene, CDR1 is SGHNT and CDR2 is YENEEA. V lost 5 bases and J lost 7, with 15 bases in between. This CDR3 region has 13 residues. The CDR3 DNA reads as TGTGCCAGCAGCACTAGCACAGGATCAGAGCAGTACTTC. This sequence encodes CASSTSTGSEQYF.

The V and J genes are TRBV13 and TRBJ2-1; 8 nucleotides line up with TRBD2. In germline, CDR1 is PRHDT, CDR2 FYEKMQ (reference sequence). The V segment lost 1 base and the J segment 2 bases; nucleotides outside the gene matches: 10. This CDR3 contains 18 residues. The CDR3 protein is CASSLAYGRAGAYNEQFF. In nucleotides, the CDR3 is TGTGCCAGCAGCTTAGCCTACGGGAGGGCCGGGGCCTACAATGAGCAGTTCTTC. The full variable domain, its missing parts supplied by reference TRBV13 and TRBJ2-1, is AAGVIQSPRHLIKEKRETATLKCYPIPRHDTVYWYQQGPGQDPQFLISFYEKMQSDKGSIPDRFSAQQFSDYHSELNMSSLELGDSALYFCASSLAYGRAGAYNEQFFGPGTRLTVL.

In DNA, the CDR3 is TGTGCCAGCAGTTCATACTACATTAGCAATCAGCCCCAGCATTTT. Protein product: CASSSYYISNQPQHF. This chain joins TRBV28 and TRBJ1-5; D not certain. The CDR3 loop spans 15 amino acids. The germline V and J ends were trimmed by 4 bases and 0 bases, with 10 bases remaining between them. Germline V gene lookup returns CDR1 MDHEN and CDR2 SYDVKM.

The gene calls are TRBV7-6 and TRBJ2-5; 10 bases map to TRBD2. After removal of 3 bases from V and 0 bases from J, the junction contained 4 bases not matched to a gene. The CDR3 runs to 16 residues. CDR1 and CDR2 (germline): SGHVS, FNYEAQ. CDR3 loop: CASSFGLADNQETQYF. The CDR3 DNA is TGTGCCAGCAGCTTTGGACTAGCGGATAACCAAGAGACCCAGTACTTC.

V is TRBV30 and J is TRBJ2-6, with 7 nucleotides matching TRBD1. The germline V gene has CDR1 GTSNPN and CDR2 SVGIG (reference sequence). J was trimmed by 2 bases and V by 0 bases; bases with no gene match: 4. This CDR3 has 16 amino acids. CDR3 protein: CAWSVGGRTGANVLTF. DNA for the CDR3: TGTGCCTGGAGTGTAGGGGGCAGGACTGGGGCCAACGTCCTGACTTTC.

The rearrangement joins TRBV7-2 to TRBJ1-2, with 7 bases fitting TRBD1. This CDR3 region has 11 residues. V trimming: 11 bases; J trimming: 10 bases; junction bases outside the gene matches: 10. Per germline, CDR1 SGHTA and CDR2 FQGNSA. The CDR3 is CAVYRGRDYTF. DNA of the CDR3: TGTGCCGTATACAGGGGTCGGGACTACACCTTC.

The J gene is TRBJ1-1, the V gene TRBV5-1; 8 nucleotides match TRBD1. Germline V gene sequence: CDR1 SGHRS, CDR2 YFSETQ. The CDR3 length is 15 residues. V shed 0 bases, J shed 4 bases, and the junction held 5 bases outside the gene matches. The CDR3 sequence is CASSLGQGSGTEAFF. CDR3 nucleotide sequence: TGCGCCAGCAGCTTGGGACAGGGGTCGGGCACTGAAGCTTTCTTT.

This chain links TRBV4-1 with TRBJ1-2; tentatively, D is TRBD1 (5 bases). CDR1 is MGHRA, CDR2 YSYEKL, per germline. The CDR3 spans 15 residues. V was pared by 4 bases and J by 4 bases, with 16 bases between. CDR3 amino acids: CASSPLHWDPYGYTF. The CDR3 DNA follows: TGCGCCAGCAGCCCGCTCCATTGGGACCCCTATGGCTACACCTTC.

The rearrangement links TRBV28 to TRBJ2-1; 8 bases fit TRBD1. This CDR3 comprises 15 residues. Germline V lookup: CDR1 MDHEN, CDR2 SYDVKM. Trimming removed 5 bases from V and 4 bases from J; junction bases left unmatched: 7. The CDR3 DNA follows: TGTGCCAGCAGTCACCGGGACAGGAGTTACAATGAGCAGTTCTTC. Its protein product is CASSHRDRSYNEQFF.

V gene TRBV7-2 combines with J gene TRBJ2-1, with unresolved D. The CDR3 is made up of 19 amino acids. Germline-derived CDR1 and CDR2 are SGHTA and FQGNSA. The V gene lost 1 base and the J gene lost 0 bases, with 19 bases spanning the gap. The CDR3 here is CASSLESNTPVSSYNEQFF. Here the CDR3 DNA reads TGTGCCAGCAGCTTAGAGTCCAATACCCCCGTGAGCTCCTACAATGAGCAGTTCTTC.